The entry below describes one T cell receptor (beta chain). The target of this receptor is not known. The sample holds no much larger clone one base away, and base qualities are not on file. The library was built by means of multiplex PCR. For sequencing, an Illumina HiSeq 4000 was employed. CDR3 regions were amplified by Arm-PCR with iRepertoire HTBI primers to construct TCR beta libraries. PCR products were gel purified before sequencing. Per the source publication's procedure: Gene usage analysis of CDR3 amino acid clonotypes relied on the 62 TRBV and about 15 TRBJ segments identified across samples. COPE and FqMerger were used to merge the filtered high-quality paired reads into contigs. BLAST was used to align contigs to the IMGT TRBV, TRBD and TRBJ reference genes, and CDR3 was defined following IMGT. Any clonotype with a frequency above 0.1% was counted as a highly expanded clone. Shannon entropy served as the measure of repertoire diversity, while the Gini coefficient captured V-J evenness. Clonotypes shared by more than one individual were considered public. The public reads were run again by TCRdb, first through fastp at Q25 and then through MiXCR, and only productive beta chains were kept. Entries that share a CDR3 protein sequence are merged under the most common genes and DNA. The V and J calls here are based on TCRdb, not the publication. The sample has roughly 400,000 distinct CDR3 sequences on record, approximately 22% of them singletons. Of the sample, more than 13% is held by the ten largest clones.

The data were obtained in a study of regulatory T cells in long-lasting Graves disease (dated by TCRdb to about 2021). About the full investigation: Persistent Graves' disease was defined as antithyroid drug treatment for over 5 years with persistently positive TSH receptor autoantibodies. This study used TCR sequencing and RNA sequencing of peripheral blood to compare persistent Graves' disease patients against newly diagnosed Graves' disease patients. The study took place in China and was registered as a clinical trial. A total of some 35 samples underwent TCR sequencing, from some 13 patients with persistent Graves' disease and 20 or so patients with newly diagnosed Graves' disease. On average, persistent Graves' disease patients in the clinical cohort had been on antithyroid drugs for approximately ten years.

Taken from the germline V gene, the CDR1 and CDR2 loops are SQVTM and ANQGSEA. V sheds 7 bases and J sheds 3 bases, leaving 16 bases between their ends. The CDR3 starts with the cysteine, ends with the phenylalanine, and has 13 residues. The only DNA kept is the CDR3, 39 bases in frame from the first base. In the paper's terms, the time point label means: persistent/refractory GD, antithyroid drugs over 5 years with positive TRAb. For both TCR sequencing and RNA sequencing, RNA was extracted from PBMCs using TRIzol. Graves' disease was diagnosed according to American Thyroid Association guidelines. The patients came from an endocrinology department in Xi'an, China. Each patient gave around 9 milliliters of peripheral blood, collected in an EDTA anticoagulant tube. Ficoll Paque Plus density gradient separation was used to isolate PBMCs, and no additional T cell sorting was done. An Agilent 2100 Bioanalyzer and agarose gel were used to check RNA quality, while a NanoDrop 2000 measured RNA concentration.

What the work shows at the level of the full study, not this receptor alone: A larger number of public clonotypes was shared among persistent patients (about 2,700) than among newly diagnosed patients (about 990). Compared with newly diagnosed patients, patients with persistent Graves' disease had lower TCR Shannon entropy and fewer highly expanded clones, which suggests clonal expansion. TRBV28, TRBJ1-2 and TRBJ2-5 were preferentially used in persistent disease, while TRBV20-1 and TRBJ2-1 were favored in newly diagnosed disease. Peripheral blood alone was examined, since thyroid tissue, which constituted the primary lesion, could not be accessed. Sequencing and analysis were limited to the TCR beta chain. As a limitation, the authors acknowledged that the small sample size may reduce accuracy.

This receptor was obtained from a female donor with Graves disease. The sequencing used peripheral blood mononuclear cells (PBMCs), collected when the disease was refractory, from a patient treated with antithyroid drugs. The chain joins TRBV29-1 to TRBJ2-7; the D gene is perhaps TRBD2, on 5 matching bases. The DNA sequence is given as TGCAGCGCAGCATTCGAGCGGAACTACGAGCAGTACTTC. This yields the protein CSAAFERNYEQYF.